This T cell receptor beta chain was sequenced during a study of cytomegalovirus exposure and HLA in healthy donors (dated by TCRdb to 2016 to 2017). Study-level background: An earlier analysis of approximately 600 of the donors reported more than 250 Gb of sequence data and approximately 110 million unique TCR beta sequences from 150 million to 200 million T cells. About 280 gigabases of sequencing data and around 80 million unique TCR sequences made up an early release that covered about 640 HLA-typed donors. Among the roughly 410 genotyped donors, 81% belonged to the genetic ancestry cluster associated with self-reported Caucasian donors. The aim of the study was to test whether cataloging public T cell receptors could identify signatures of past pathogen exposure. The study profiled the T cell repertoires of hundreds of subjects by immunosequencing and related them to cytomegalovirus serostatus. In addition to the first cohort of 666 subjects, a separate validation cohort of 120 different subjects was used. To predict cytomegalovirus infection status, the study combined high-throughput TCR immunosequencing, statistical association of individual TCRs with disease status, and machine learning. To study patterns of TCR occurrence, a later analysis re-analyzed previously published TCR beta repertoires from more than 550 donors and added high-resolution HLA genotyping. The later analysis used no new phenotypic data to find candidate immune exposures, relying instead on TCR beta sequences and their occurrence across donors. To decide whether each TCR beta V gene segment behaved as functional or pseudogenic, an earlier analysis of fewer than 750 of the donors relied on high-throughput TCR beta sequencing. Donor age, sex, ethnicity and CMV serostatus were compiled together with the repertoire data. Genome-wide SNP genotypes for about 55% of the roughly 670 donors were used in a later genetic analysis, which treated that subset as a discovery cohort. Every repertoire in the discovery cohort had been generated on one and the same sequencing platform. HLA typing included class I and class II loci at four-digit resolution. The number of donors typed differed by locus, with roughly 629-640 for A, B, C, DRB1 and DQB1, roughly 520 for DQA1, approximately 570 for DPA1, and 400 to 490 for DPB1. Several DR-DQ haplotypes were treated as single units for association and clustering because of strong linkage in the cohort. On average, about 200,000 unique TCR beta nucleotide sequences were sequenced per donor among 398 genotyped donors of the cohort, with roughly 20% of those sequences being non-productive. What the research found in general, with its limitations: In both the original and validation cohorts, the classifier was reported to diagnose cytomegalovirus status with high specificity and sensitivity. Because counts were too low, roughly 17 rarely observed V segments, including chromosome 9 orphons, were left out of the earlier analysis of several hundred of the donors. In a later analysis, most CMV-associated TCR beta chains were found to appear HLA-restricted, with HLA associations seemingly driven largely by CMV exposure. The 87-base-pair reads could not distinguish some IMGT-functional V segments, including TRBV6-2 and TRBV6-3, so those segments were excluded. Linkage disequilibrium might explain the correlated functional status among segregating V segments, but an unknown experimental factor could not be excluded. HLA typing was unavailable for some donors at each locus, so association tests used only the typed subset. A further reported finding was that TCR beta sequences accurately predicted the HLA-A and HLA-B alleles for most subjects in the first cohort. When HLA alleles, especially DR and DQ, strongly co-occurred, attributing TCR associations to individual alleles was difficult. The study listed over 150 TCR beta chains as associated with cytomegalovirus. Across donors, most TCR sequences were observed very rarely, whereas some public TCRs were present in many individuals. An association between a missense DCLRE1C variant and V-gene and J-gene trimming of TCR beta chains was found in a later genetic analysis and replicated in an independent cohort. A group of highly shared sequence variants was considered likely to be a technical artifact of the sequencing pipeline. In an earlier analysis of some 500 of the donors, most TCR beta V segments were observed in productive rearrangements about 87% or about 30% of the time, broadly matching IMGT annotations. Specific HLA alleles were associated with 15,000 to 20,000 TCR beta sequences at a false discovery rate of 0.05 in a later analysis. Immune exposure information for the cohort was limited to CMV serostatus. Several of the top co-occurrence clusters appeared to be linked to parvovirus B19, influenza, CMV and Epstein-Barr virus, according to a later analysis. According to a later analysis, TCR association rates differed among HLA loci, with DRB1 alleles showing the most associated TCRs and HLA-C alleles showing the fewest. The cohort was sequenced for TCR beta chains only, and without alpha or paired-chain data the features that could be detected were limited. Compared with the approximately 600-donor mean, donors in an Asian-associated ancestry cluster had fewer N-insertions in productive TCRs, according to a later genetic analysis. The presence/absence analyses assumed that sequencing depth was roughly uniform across donors, and that assumption may not be true. Three of the identified cytomegalovirus-associated TCR beta chains were confirmed in vitro to be specific for cytomegalovirus antigens. In a later analysis, HLA-associated TCR beta chains showed more clonal expansion and lower generation probabilities than non-associated chains that were equally common. It was suggested by the authors that the approach could potentially be generalized to other disease states and immunological phenotypes.

V is reduced by 3 bases and J by 5 bases, leaving a spacing of 7 bases between them. From the cysteine through the phenylalanine, the CDR3 covers 12 amino acids. Left in the record is the CDR3 DNA by itself, 36 bases read in frame from the first base. The germline V gene yields SQVTM for CDR1 and ANQGSEA for CDR2. In total, roughly 670 healthy bone marrow donors made up the cohort. At the time of sampling, every cohort member was nominally healthy, though immune exposures that went unrecorded were likely present. The donor tested CMV seropositive, placing the donor among the 290 or so seropositive members of the cohort. A peripheral blood sample was collected from each donor, and TCR beta sequencing was performed on peripheral blood mononuclear cells. The Qiagen DNeasy Blood Extraction Kit was used to extract genomic DNA from the blood cell samples. The library came from the immunoSEQ multiplex PCR assay. The multiplex PCR relied on a mix of 60 forward primers for TCR Vbeta segments and 13 reverse primers for TCR Jbeta segments. A multiplex PCR assay on genomic DNA amplified the CDR3 region of rearranged TCR beta genes. On the Illumina HiSeq System, the amplified TCR beta libraries were sequenced as 87-base-pair reads. In the authors' own workflow: In a later analysis, 77 million or so unique TCR beta chains were counted across the 690 or so repertoires, and roughly 9.9 million of these chains were shared by at least two donors. Raw reads were error-corrected and collapsed into unique sequences by a nearest-neighbor algorithm in which closely related sequences were merged to remove PCR and sequencing errors. V, D and J gene segments were assigned by aligning CDR3 sequences to IMGT reference sequences. Each retained sequence needed at least a six-nucleotide match to both a V gene segment and a J gene segment. A rearrangement was called productive if the CDR3 had no stop codons and remained in frame with V and J, and every other rearrangement was called non-productive. CDR3 was defined by IMGT convention, running from the second conserved V-encoded cysteine to the conserved J-encoded phenylalanine. The earlier analysis of fewer than 750 of the donors excluded sequences that lacked an unambiguous match to a single V gene segment. An earlier analysis of some 500 of the donors classified V segments as functional when productive rearrangements were above 56.7% and as segregating when the standard deviation between donors was above 5%. A statistical classification framework was built to diagnose cytomegalovirus status from the catalog of TCR beta chain sequences. In a later analysis, TCR nucleotide sequences were compared against IMGT/GENE-DB human TR gene sequences so that V and J genes could be assigned. In a later analysis, CDR3 sequences and most-parsimonious VDJ recombination scenarios were assigned using the TCRdist pipeline. In a later analysis, each TCR beta chain was defined by its CDR3 amino acid sequence together with its V-gene family, and reads without a unique V-gene family were excluded. In a later analysis, fewer than 650 highly shared, low-generation-probability nucleotide sequences were removed to address suspected cross-contamination and a sequencing artifact. For each public chain, a later analysis derived a clonal expansion index from normalized ranks of inferred template counts within each repertoire. A later analysis computed generation probabilities with a VDJ recombination model fitted to out-of-frame rearrangements, and checked the results against IGoR. In a later analysis, TCR-TCR, TCR-HLA and TCR-CMV co-occurrence was scored with hypergeometric tests, and a repertoire-size bias correction was applied to TCR pairs. False discovery rates were estimated in a later analysis by permuting HLA or CMV assignments 20 times. In a later analysis, co-occurring TCRs were grouped using DBSCAN, and TCRdist sequence similarity was added for clustering within HLA-allele-positive subsets. Repertoires with fewer than 30,000 or more than 120,000 public chains, plus five repertoires with anomalous nucleotide sharing, were excluded from co-occurrence clustering. The immuneACCESS repertoire file appears here via TCRdb, limited to in-frame rearrangements. These files lack a portion of the clones; in checked studies, under half of the deficit traces to unresolved V genes, and the cause of the others is not known. V and J calls and clone size come straight from that table; D and trimming were deduced from the DNA. The sample contains about 130,000 clones, 70% to 90% of them found a single time. Around 20% of the sample lies in the top ten.

For this clone: Its antigen is currently not known. Base qualities are not recorded, but no much larger clone differs from it by a single base.

Material for sequencing was PBMCs. This clonotype was sampled from a man younger than 35 in good health and CMV-seropositive. The chain couples TRBV29-1 to TRBJ2-2; the D segment cannot be called with confidence. CDR3 protein: CSVETGTGELFF. The nucleotide sequence is TGCAGCGTTGAGACCGGGACCGGGGAGCTGTTTTTT.